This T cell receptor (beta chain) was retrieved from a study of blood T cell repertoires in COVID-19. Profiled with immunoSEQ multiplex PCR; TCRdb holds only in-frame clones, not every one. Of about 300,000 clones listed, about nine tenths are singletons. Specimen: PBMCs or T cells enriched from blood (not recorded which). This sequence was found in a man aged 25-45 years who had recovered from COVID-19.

The CDR3 coding sequence is TGTGCCAGCTCGTACGGGTTCGGGGGCACTGAAGCTTTCTTT. Encoded protein: CASSYGFGGTEAFF. The rearrangement joins TRBV18 to TRBJ1-1; TRBD1 might be the D (5 bases). This CDR3 contains 14 residues. The germline V and J ends were trimmed by 6 bases and 4 bases, with 15 bases remaining between them. The germline V gene encodes CDR1 KGHSH and CDR2 LQKENI.